This T cell receptor beta chain was recovered during a study of T-cell reconstitution after alpha-beta-depleted transplantation in children. Unique molecular identifiers were incorporated into the prepared TCRbeta library. TCRdb ran MiXCR on the PCR reads and lists one entry per CDR3 protein. The sample lists hundreds of thousands of distinct CDR3 sequences, roughly 11% occurring once. In germline, CDR1 is LGHNA, CDR2 YSLEER. This CDR3 is built from 16 residues. J was trimmed by 8 bases and V by 1 base; bases with no gene match: 7. This clonotype was seen repeatedly, ten times or more. Its antigen is as yet unknown. Study observations and caveats: It was reported that alpha-beta T cells came from several hundred expanded graft clones (about two months after transplant).

V usage is TRBV4-3 and J usage is TRBJ1-6; 8 nucleotides match TRBD1. Specimen: PBMCs, collected before TCRalphabeta/CD19-depleted stem cell transplant. This sequence originates from a child under two years old with acute myeloid leukemia, due to receive a stem cell transplant. The DNA of the CDR3 is TGCGCCAGCAGCCAAGTGACAGGGGCAGTTGATTCACCCCTCCACTTT. Encoded protein: CASSQVTGAVDSPLHF.